What follows are 7 T cell receptor beta chains derived from one specimen sequenced in a study of beta chain features in type 1 diabetes. The authors reverse transcribed all of the isolated RNA, so sequencing captured expressed TCRB transcripts. Method: immunoSEQ multiplex PCR; TCRdb's copy keeps in-frame clones and lacks some. This sample yields hundreds of thousands of clones, of which roughly 9.6% are seen a single time; just under 0.035% belongs to the top ten. Sequenced material: naive CD4+ T cells from blood. The receptors stem from a woman under 30 in good health.

The rearrangement joins TRBV30 to TRBJ2-3; TRBD1 aligns across 7 bases. The V and J ends lost 6 bases and 15 bases, in that order; junction bases with no gene match: 9. Per the germline V gene, CDR1 is GTSNPN and CDR2 is SVGIG (reference sequence). The CDR3 contains 10 residues. The CDR3 loop is CACPDRCRYF. The CDR3 nucleotides read TGTGCCTGCCCGGACAGGTGTCGATATTTT. Combining the CDR3 with reference TRBV30 and TRBJ2-3 gives the whole variable domain SQTIHQWPATLVQPVGSPLSLECTVEGTSNPNLYWYRQAAGRGLQLLFYSVGIGQISSEVPQNLSASRPQDRQFILSSKKLLLSDSGFYLCACPDRCRYFGPGTRLTVL.

The genes are TRBV6-1 and TRBJ2-1; 10 bases align to TRBD2. Germline loops: CDR1 MNHNS, CDR2 SASEGT. V lost 3 bases to trimming and J lost 8 bases; unmatched junction nucleotides: 10. This CDR3 region has 16 residues. CDR3: CASSDRASGRYDEQFF. The CDR3 DNA reads as TGTGCCAGCAGTGATAGGGCTAGCGGGAGATATGATGAGCAGTTCTTC.

The chain links TRBV9 to TRBJ2-3; D is possibly TRBD1 (5 bases). This CDR3 spans 17 amino acids. V lost 0 bases and J 0 bases, leaving 14 bases between the germline ends. Germline-derived CDR1 and CDR2 are SGDLS and YYNGEE. Here the CDR3 reads CASSVAQGAGSTDTQYF. In DNA, the CDR3 is TGTGCCAGCAGCGTAGCCCAAGGGGCCGGGAGCACAGATACGCAGTATTTT.

This clone has only a few counts. The gene calls are TRBV7-8 and TRBJ1-1; 7 nucleotides line up with TRBD1. The germline CDR1 and CDR2 sequences are SGHVS and FQNEAQ. This CDR3 contains 18 residues. V lost 3 bases and J lost 4; bases outside the gene matches: 17. In DNA form, the CDR3 reads TGTGCCAGCAGCTTCGCATCCCGGATAACAGGGGTTGTCACTGAAGCTTTCTTT. Protein: CASSFASRITGVVTEAFF.

In its sample, this clone was seen a few times. The chain couples TRBV10-2 to TRBJ2-5; TRBD1 aligns across 9 bases. The germline CDR1 and CDR2 sequences are WSHSY and SAAADI. V was pared by 4 bases and J by 3 bases, with 0 bases of the junction left unmatched. The CDR3 totals 13 residues. The CDR3 protein is CASSGQGEETQYF. CDR3 nucleotides: TGCGCCAGCAGTGGACAGGGGGAAGAGACCCAGTACTTC.

The chain has TRBV5-4 and TRBJ2-1, with D perhaps matching TRBD1 (5 bases). V shed 4 bases and J shed 2 bases, with 13 bases lying between them. Germline V gives CDR1 SGHNT, CDR2 YYREEE (reference sequence). The CDR3 length is 15 residues. CDR3 nucleotides: TGTGCCAGCAGCCATTGGACATATCCCTACAATGAGCAGTTCTTC. This gives the protein CASSHWTYPYNEQFF.

This clone has a handful of counts. This chain uses TRBV5-1 with TRBJ2-3; 10 bases match TRBD2. Germline CDR1 SGHRS, CDR2 YFSETQ. V trimming: 4 bases; J trimming: 1 base; junction bases outside the gene matches: 12. There are 18 residues in the CDR3. Here the CDR3 reads CASSPLAGAATGTDTQYF. DNA for the CDR3: TGCGCCAGCAGCCCCCTAGCGGGAGCCGCGACCGGCACAGATACGCAGTATTTT.